The present T cell receptor (beta chain) was sequenced within a study of neoadjuvant anti-PD-1 for oral cavity cancer. Study at large: Patients without progression got a fourth dose around day 43. Study results and caveats: Higher pretreatment Treg/Th17 ratios tracked higher pretreatment blood clonality.

These newly diagnosed stage II-IVA oral cavity squamous cell carcinoma patients had no prior systemic or radiation treatment. Blood cells were analyzed directly, without culture or expansion. CDR1 is PRHDT, CDR2 FYEKMQ, per germline (reference sequence). V shed 5 bases, J shed 2 bases, and the junction held 7 bases outside the gene matches. The CDR3 extends over 15 amino acids. As to this clone: Its antigen remains unidentified.

Generated by immunoSEQ multiplex PCR, the TCRdb table keeps only in-frame clones and is missing some. The table includes over 10,000 clones, 50% to 80% detected once. The origin of this receptor is a person between 40 and 80 years old with oral cavity squamous cell carcinoma. This specimen consisted of PBMCs, obtained before nivolumab (anti-PD-1) treatment. The rearrangement uses TRBV13 and TRBJ1-2; the match to TRBD1 covers 8 bases. The CDR3 DNA is TGTGCCAGCAGCCCCATAGACAGGGGCAACTATGGCTACACCTTC. This sequence encodes CASSPIDRGNYGYTF.